The sequence of this T cell receptor beta chain was determined in a study of OX40 agonist ivuxolimab in advanced cancers. Some background on the complete study: Ivuxolimab, which targeted the costimulatory receptor OX40 (CD134), was an agonistic, fully human IgG2 monoclonal antibody. Intravenous ivuxolimab was administered to patients every 2 weeks at six dose levels: 0.01, 0.1, 0.3, 1.5, 3 and 10 mg/kg. Of the 50 to 55 patients in dose escalation, around 19 had hepatocellular carcinoma, some 15 had melanoma, 9 had renal cell carcinoma and 9 had head and neck cancer. A male proportion of around 83% and a mean age of around 60 years, ranging from roughly 20 to 80, were recorded for the dose-escalation cohort. Patients were allowed to have had prior anti-PD-1, anti-PD-L1 or anti-CTLA-4 therapy, and 40% of the dose-escalation patients had been treated with checkpoint inhibitors. Three dose-escalation patients achieved partial responses, one with hepatocellular carcinoma and two with cutaneous melanoma. The purpose of peripheral TCRbeta sequencing was to test whether ivuxolimab changed TCR sequence diversity and led to clonal T-cell expansion. The paper covers the monotherapy dose-escalation part of the phase I ivuxolimab trial, which included N of about 50 patients.

The trial excluded patients who had a history of autoimmune disease or were on systemic immunosuppression. Peripheral blood for TCR sequencing was collected from all dose cohorts at baseline, on cycle 4 day 1, and on cycle 7 day 1. The samples were taken from a phase I, first-in-human, multicenter, open-label dose-escalation trial of ivuxolimab. Adults with locally advanced or metastatic melanoma, renal cell, hepatocellular, or head and neck squamous cell carcinoma were enrolled in the trial. Before TCR sequencing, CD4+ and CD8+ T cells were separately sorted from peripheral blood. A word on this clone: The specificity of this receptor is unknown. No qualities accompany the bases; no much larger clone lies one base away.

The full study reports these points: After ivuxolimab, CD8+ T cells had more expanded clones than CD4+ T cells on average. Antigen specificity was not determined for the clonally expanded peripheral T cells. Low levels of normalized T-cell clonal expansion were also seen in some patients who did not respond. At doses of 0.1 to 3.0 mg/kg, clonal expansion of both CD4+ and CD8+ T cells in blood was seen between baseline and week 6. In the 0.1-3.0 mg/kg groups, partial responders had among the lowest normalized peripheral clonal expansion, particularly in CD8+ T cells.

To sequence the TCRbeta CDR3 region, genomic DNA was isolated from the sorted cells. TCRbeta CDR3 regions were sequenced using the immunoSEQ Assay. TCRdb re-hosts the immuneACCESS table, in-frame sequences only. Its copies lack some clones; in the studies checked, an unresolved V gene accounts for under half of them, and the cause for the rest is not known. The sample table lists 50,000 to 65,000 clones, around nine tenths of them with a count of one. The ten largest clones take up more than 1.3% of the sample. Ends trimmed: V by 6 bases, J by 10 bases; bases unmatched to a gene: 8. The CDR3 goes from the cysteine to the phenylalanine over 13 residues. Only the CDR3 portion is preserved as DNA: 39 bases, with reading frame beginning at the first base. CDR1 and CDR2 are read off the germline V gene (reference sequence) as MNHNY and SVGAGI.

The sample in question was CD4+ or CD8+ T cells sorted from blood, obtained in a trial of the OX40 agonist ivuxolimab. The chain was built from TRBV6-6 and TRBJ1-4, with 7 bases aligning to TRBD1. This TCR came from an adult with an advanced solid tumor such as melanoma, head and neck, liver or kidney cancer. The nucleotide sequence is TGTGCCAGCAGGAGGGGGCAGGAGTCAAAACTGTTTTTT. It specifies CASRRGQESKLFF.